Below are 10 T cell receptor beta chains sequenced from a single sample in a study of OX40 agonist ivuxolimab in advanced cancers. Profiling relied on immunoSEQ multiplex PCR, and the TCRdb table lists in-frame clones only, not all of them. Found here are around 100,000 clones, about nine tenths of them singletons; the top ten hold over 0.3%. This sample comprised CD4+ or CD8+ T cells sorted from blood, obtained in a trial of the OX40 agonist ivuxolimab. The receptors were sampled from an adult with an advanced solid tumor such as melanoma, head and neck, liver or kidney cancer.

This clone came up once. This rearrangement joins TRBV7-2 to TRBJ1-6, with D uncertain. Looked up from germline, CDR1 is SGHTA and CDR2 is FQGNSA. There are 12 residues in the CDR3. Trimming left V 6 bases short and J 7 bases short, with 7 bases between. CDR3 amino acids: CASRANNSPLHF. In DNA form, the CDR3 reads TGTGCCAGCAGGGCTAACAATTCACCCCTCCACTTT. The entire variable domain, with the rest obtained from reference TRBV7-2 and TRBJ1-6, is as follows: GAGVSQSPSNKVTEKGKDVELRCDPISGHTALYWYRQSLGQGLEFLIYFQGNSAPDKSGLPSDRFSAERTGGSVSTLTIQRTQQEDSAVYLCASRANNSPLHFGNGTRLTVT.

This sequence joins TRBV6-5 and TRBJ1-2; the D is unclear. The germline gives CDR1 MNHEY, CDR2 SVGAGI. The CDR3 is made up of 15 amino acids. V dropped 5 bases and J dropped 8 bases, with 21 bases sitting between them. The CDR3 DNA reads TGTGCCAGCAGTAACCGGGGAGACTTACTCGAAGGCTACACCTTC. Translation gives CASSNRGDLLEGYTF.

The chain joins TRBV18 to TRBJ2-1; D is tentatively TRBD1 or TRBD2 (5 bases each). The CDR3 spans 14 residues. Trimming pared 6 bases from V and 8 bases from J, leaving 17 bases between. The germline V gene has CDR1 KGHSH and CDR2 LQKENI. The CDR3: CASSPGRRGDEQFF. The CDR3 bases are TGTGCCAGCTCCCCCGGCCGGAGAGGGGATGAGCAGTTCTTC.

The table lists this clone with a count of one. The chain uses TRBV5-1 and TRBJ2-2; TRBD1 matches 8 bases. The CDR3 contains 14 residues. The V and J ends lost 4 bases and 6 bases, in that order; junction bases with no gene match: 5. The V gene's germline CDR1 is SGHRS and CDR2 YFSETQ. The CDR3 protein is CASSLDRDAGELFF. DNA for the CDR3: TGCGCCAGCAGCCTGGACAGGGACGCCGGGGAGCTGTTTTTT.

This chain connects TRBV6-6 to TRBJ2-7, with 12 bases lining up with TRBD2. Unmatched junction bases numbered 8, after V lost 7 bases and J lost 4 bases. Germline V lookup: CDR1 MNHNY, CDR2 SVGAGI (reference sequence). CDR3 length: 15 residues. The CDR3 spells CASTRLAGERYEQYF. The CDR3 coding sequence is TGTGCCAGCACCCGACTAGCGGGAGAGCGTTACGAGCAGTACTTC.

The chain combines TRBV6-1 with TRBJ2-7; TRBD1 aligns across 7 bases. The CDR3 runs to 14 residues. Germline-derived CDR1 and CDR2 are MNHNS and SASEGT. V shed 1 base and J 13 bases; nucleotides not matched to a gene: 13. The CDR3 DNA reads as TGTGCCAGCAGTGAAGGTTCGACAGGGTTCTTTGATTACTTC. This sequence encodes CASSEGSTGFFDYF.

A single count supports this clone. This chain uses TRBV7-8 with TRBJ2-5; D gene ambiguous. The V and J ends lost 0 bases and 8 bases respectively, with 10 bases between them. This CDR3 comprises 13 residues. Germline CDR1 reads SGHVS; CDR2 reads FQNEAQ. The CDR3 here is CASSLAGTHTQYF. The CDR3, as DNA: TGTGCCAGCAGCTTAGCGGGCACCCACACCCAGTACTTC.

Only a few counts were recorded for this clone. The sample carries other DNA sequences with the same CDR3. V is TRBV5-1 and J is TRBJ2-1; D gene ambiguous. Germline CDR1 reads SGHRS; CDR2 reads YFSETQ. Trimming left V 4 bases short and J 2 bases short, with 7 bases between. CDR3 length: 13 residues. The CDR3 here is CASSLDTYNEQFF. CDR3 coding DNA: TGCGCCAGCAGCCTAGACACCTACAATGAGCAGTTCTTC.

This chain links TRBV30 with TRBJ2-2, with 14 bases aligning to TRBD2. This CDR3 is 15 amino acids long. The V and J ends lost 1 base and 7 bases, in that order; junction bases with no gene match: 2. The germline V gene encodes CDR1 GTSNPN and CDR2 SVGIG (reference sequence). CDR3 sequence: CAWSGLAGGFGELFF. CDR3 bases: TGTGCCTGGAGTGGACTAGCGGGAGGGTTCGGGGAGCTGTTTTTT.

The chain links TRBV5-4 to TRBJ2-5; D remains unclear. The CDR3 has 13 residues. CDR1 SGHNT and CDR2 YYREEE come from the germline V gene (reference sequence). The V and J ends lost 3 bases and 0 bases respectively, with 6 bases between them. The CDR3 DNA follows: TGTGCCAGCAGCTCTAACAACCAAGAGACCCAGTACTTC. Translation gives CASSSNNQETQYF.